The entry that follows covers one T cell receptor (beta chain) sequence. This clone has only a few counts. The sample holds no much larger clone one base away, and base qualities are not on file. This specimen comes from a study of graft-versus-host responses after intestinal transplantation (dated by TCRdb to the early 2020s). About the study as a whole: Recipients received multivisceral, liver-intestinal, or isolated intestinal transplants. Every recipient was given anti-thymocyte globulin induction, followed by approximately 3 years of maintenance tacrolimus and steroids. Bulk TCR-beta CDR3 sequencing was used to track graft-versus-host and host-versus-graft alloreactive T cell clones in the graft, circulation and bone marrow after intestinal transplantation. Alloreactive clones were identified by sequencing pre-transplant mixed lymphocyte reaction products and comparing these products with unstimulated pre-transplant donor and recipient T cells. The cohort enrolled about two dozen intestinal transplant recipients, one of whom was a retransplant, and a few patients without pretransplant specimens were excluded. A peak of at least 4% donor T cells among recipient peripheral blood mononuclear cells was the definition used for donor T cell macrochimerism. Samples from a few later patients were sequenced in-house on an Illumina MiSeq with MiXCR processing rather than by the commercial service.

The investigation overall reported the following: GvH clones were detected in recipient bone marrow, and some appeared earlier in ileal mucosa or blood, consistent with an intestinal mucosal origin. Early after transplant, declines in HvG clones were associated with peak levels of circulating GvH clones. In patients with donor T cell macrochimerism, the allografts had high GvH to HvG T cell clonal ratios. The conclusions were limited by the relatively low number and heterogeneity of the intestinal transplant patients.

The protocol used for the library was the immunoSEQ multiplex PCR assay. For most patients, genomic DNA was isolated with the Qiagen DNeasy Blood and Tissue Kit and shipped frozen to Adaptive Biotechnologies for TCR sequencing. For most patients, high-throughput TCR-beta CDR3 sequencing of genomic DNA was performed by Adaptive Biotechnologies. In the source study's methods: TCR sequencing data for some 19 patients were retrieved from Adaptive's ImmunoSEQ software; three other patients were processed with MiXCR and VDJtools. To correct CD4 versus CD8 sorting errors, sequences present in both subsets at a frequency ratio below 5:1 were removed. CDR3 nucleotide sequences shared between donor and recipient were removed because their origin could not be assigned. To be classed as alloreactive, a clone needed at least 2-fold expansion over unstimulated cells and a minimum CFSE-low frequency of 0.002% (template counts) or 0.001% (read counts). Mappable clones were those detected in sequenced pre-transplant spleen, lymph node, or MLR CFSE-low populations of the donor or recipient. Cumulative frequency of alloreactive clones was calculated as a percentage of all sequences weighted by copy number. TCRdb provides this immuneACCESS table in a form limited to in-frame rearrangements. Some clones are lacking; in checked studies, under half of them reflect an unresolved V gene, and why the rest are absent is not known. V, J and clone size are taken as reported in that table, and D and trimming were inferred from the DNA itself. The table for this sample lists roughly 25,000 clones; about 39% of them were counted only once. 0.66% of the sample rests with the top ten.

The germline V gene encodes CDR1 SNHLY and CDR2 FYNNEI. From V the trimming removes 7 bases and from J it removes 3 bases, while the gene matches leave 5 bases of the junction unaccounted for. The CDR3 covers 13 residues, taking in both the cysteine and the phenylalanine. Only CDR3 DNA remains: 39 bases, in frame from the first base. The time point tag for this specimen amounts to: cells obtained before transplantation from donor or recipient. Mixed lymphocyte reactions plated around 200,000 CFSE-labeled pre-transplant responders with around 200,000 irradiated violet-dye-labeled stimulators and were cultured for six to seven days. After the mixed lymphocyte reaction, proliferating CD3+CD4+CFSE-low and CD3+CD8+CFSE-low responder cells were FACS-sorted on a BD Influx sorter.

The TCR sequence derives from a human patient who received an intestinal transplant. Rearrangement joined TRBV2 to TRBJ1-1; TRBD1 agrees with 7 junctional bases. Sequencing used alloreactive CD4+ T cells from a mixed lymphocyte reaction culture, obtained before intestinal transplant. What the cell subset or site label conveys for this sample: CFSE-low proliferating T cells sorted from roughly six-day pre-transplant mixed lymphocyte reaction (GvH or HvG direction). CDR3 sequence: CASTATGDTEAFF. The sequenced DNA: TGTGCCAGCACTGCAACAGGGGACACTGAAGCTTTCTTT.